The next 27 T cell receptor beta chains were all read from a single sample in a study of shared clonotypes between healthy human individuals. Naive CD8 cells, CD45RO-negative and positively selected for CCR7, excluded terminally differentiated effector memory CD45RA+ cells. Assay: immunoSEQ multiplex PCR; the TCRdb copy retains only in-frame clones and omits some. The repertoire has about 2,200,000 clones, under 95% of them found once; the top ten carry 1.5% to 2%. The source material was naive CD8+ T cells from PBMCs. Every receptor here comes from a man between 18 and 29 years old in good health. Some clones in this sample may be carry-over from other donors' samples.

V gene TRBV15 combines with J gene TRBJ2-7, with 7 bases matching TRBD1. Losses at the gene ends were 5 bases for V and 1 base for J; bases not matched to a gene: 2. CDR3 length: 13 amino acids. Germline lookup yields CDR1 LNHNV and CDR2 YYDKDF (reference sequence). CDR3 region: CATSDRVSYEQYF. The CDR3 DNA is TGTGCCACCAGCGACAGGGTGTCCTACGAGCAGTACTTC.

The CDR3 sequence is CASRILQGADTEAFF. The CDR3, as DNA: TGCGCCAGCAGAATCTTACAGGGGGCTGACACTGAAGCTTTCTTT. The chain is built from TRBV5-1 and TRBJ1-1; 9 nucleotides agree with TRBD1. CDR3 length equals 15 residues. Germline loops: CDR1 SGHRS, CDR2 YFSETQ. With 5 bases clipped from V and 3 bases from J, the junction kept 8 bases outside the gene matches.

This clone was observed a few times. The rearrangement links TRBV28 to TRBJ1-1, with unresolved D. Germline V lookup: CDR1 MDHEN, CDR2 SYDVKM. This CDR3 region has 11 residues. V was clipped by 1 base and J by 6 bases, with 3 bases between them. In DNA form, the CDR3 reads TGTGCCAGCAGTTTATTCGCTGAAGCTTTCTTT. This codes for CASSLFAEAFF.

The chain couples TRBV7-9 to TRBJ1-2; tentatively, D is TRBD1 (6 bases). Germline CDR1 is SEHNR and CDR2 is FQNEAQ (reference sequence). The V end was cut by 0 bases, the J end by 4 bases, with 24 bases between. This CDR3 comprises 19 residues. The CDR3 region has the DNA TGTGCCAGCAGCTTAGCGCTACCCCCTCCGGTACAGGGCGGCTATGGCTACACCTTC. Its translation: CASSLALPPPVQGGYGYTF.

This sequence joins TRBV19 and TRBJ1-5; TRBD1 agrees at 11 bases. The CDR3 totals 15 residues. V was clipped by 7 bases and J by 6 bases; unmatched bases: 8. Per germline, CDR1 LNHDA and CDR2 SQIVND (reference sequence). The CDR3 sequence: CASTPGQGAGQPQHF. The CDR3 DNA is TGTGCCAGTACCCCAGGACAGGGGGCCGGTCAGCCCCAGCATTTT. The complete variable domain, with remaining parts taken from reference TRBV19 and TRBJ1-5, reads DGGITQSPKYLFRKEGQNVTLSCEQNLNHDAMYWYRQDPGQGLRLIYYSQIVNDFQKGDIAEGYSVSREKKESFPLTVTSAQKNPTAFYLCASTPGQGAGQPQHFGDGTRLSIL.

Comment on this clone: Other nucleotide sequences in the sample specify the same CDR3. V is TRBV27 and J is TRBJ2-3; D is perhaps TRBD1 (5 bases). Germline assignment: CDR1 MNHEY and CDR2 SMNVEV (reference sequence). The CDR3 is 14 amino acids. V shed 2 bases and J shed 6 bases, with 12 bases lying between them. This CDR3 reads CASSLRGTTDTQYF. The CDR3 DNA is TGTGCCAGCAGTTTAAGGGGTACAACCGATACGCAGTATTTT.

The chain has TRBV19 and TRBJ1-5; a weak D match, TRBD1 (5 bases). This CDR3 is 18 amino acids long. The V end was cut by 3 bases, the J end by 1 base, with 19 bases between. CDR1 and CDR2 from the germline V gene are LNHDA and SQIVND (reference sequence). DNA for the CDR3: TGTGCCAGTAGTATGGGGGTTTGGCGAACGGGGAGCAATCAGCCCCAGCATTTT. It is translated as CASSMGVWRTGSNQPQHF.

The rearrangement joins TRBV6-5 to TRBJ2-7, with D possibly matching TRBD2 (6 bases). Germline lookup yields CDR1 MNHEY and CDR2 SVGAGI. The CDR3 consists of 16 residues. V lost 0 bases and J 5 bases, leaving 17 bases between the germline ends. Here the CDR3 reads CASSYSFTTSSDEQYF. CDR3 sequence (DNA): TGTGCCAGCAGTTACTCGTTTACAACTAGCAGCGACGAGCAGTACTTC.

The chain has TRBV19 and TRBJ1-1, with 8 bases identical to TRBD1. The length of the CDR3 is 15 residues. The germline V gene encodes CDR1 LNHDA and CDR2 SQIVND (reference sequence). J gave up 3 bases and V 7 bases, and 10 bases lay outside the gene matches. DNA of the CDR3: TGTGCCAGTATTGGCAGGGGGCGCTTGTACACTGAAGCTTTCTTT. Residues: CASIGRGRLYTEAFF.

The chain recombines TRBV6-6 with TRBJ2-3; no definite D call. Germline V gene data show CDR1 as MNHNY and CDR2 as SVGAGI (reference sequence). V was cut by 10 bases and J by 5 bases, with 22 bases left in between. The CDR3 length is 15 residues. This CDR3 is CATTWTDLTVDTQYF. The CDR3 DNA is TGTGCCACCACCTGGACCGATCTGACGGTAGATACGCAGTATTTT.

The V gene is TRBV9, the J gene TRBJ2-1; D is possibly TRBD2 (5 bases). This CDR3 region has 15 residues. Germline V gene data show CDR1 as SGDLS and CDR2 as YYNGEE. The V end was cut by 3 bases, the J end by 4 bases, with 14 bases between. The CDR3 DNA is TGTGCCAGCAGCGGTGTCCTAGCCGATTACAATGAGCAGTTCTTC. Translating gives CASSGVLADYNEQFF.

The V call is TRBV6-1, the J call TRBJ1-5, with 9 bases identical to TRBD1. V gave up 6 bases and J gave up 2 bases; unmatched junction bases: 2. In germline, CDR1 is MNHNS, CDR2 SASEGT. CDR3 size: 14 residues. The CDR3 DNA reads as TGTGCCAGCAGGGGACAGGGTGGCAATCAGCCCCAGCATTTT. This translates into CASRGQGGNQPQHF.

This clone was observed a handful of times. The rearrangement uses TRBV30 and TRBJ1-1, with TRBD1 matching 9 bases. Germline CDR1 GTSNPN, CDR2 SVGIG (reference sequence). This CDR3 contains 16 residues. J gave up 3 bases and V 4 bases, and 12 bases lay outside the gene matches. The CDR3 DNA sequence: TGTGCCTGGATGCCCCTACAGGGGGCGTGGGACACTGAAGCTTTCTTT. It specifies CAWMPLQGAWDTEAFF. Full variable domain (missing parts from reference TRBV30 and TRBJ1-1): SQTIHQWPATLVQPVGSPLSLECTVEGTSNPNLYWYRQAAGRGLQLLFYSVGIGQISSEVPQNLSASRPQDRQFILSSKKLLLSDSGFYLCAWMPLQGAWDTEAFFGQGTRLTVV.

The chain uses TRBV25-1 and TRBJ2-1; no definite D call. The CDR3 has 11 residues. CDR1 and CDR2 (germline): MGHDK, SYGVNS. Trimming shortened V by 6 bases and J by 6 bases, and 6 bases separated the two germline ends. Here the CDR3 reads CASRLANEQFF. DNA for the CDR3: TGTGCCAGCAGGCTGGCCAATGAGCAGTTCTTC.

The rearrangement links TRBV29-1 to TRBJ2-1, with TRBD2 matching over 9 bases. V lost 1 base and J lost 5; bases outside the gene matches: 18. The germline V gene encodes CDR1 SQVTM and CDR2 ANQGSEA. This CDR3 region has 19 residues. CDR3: CSVEALWREGLGFNNEQFF. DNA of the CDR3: TGCAGCGTTGAAGCCCTCTGGCGGGAGGGCCTAGGGTTTAACAATGAGCAGTTCTTC.

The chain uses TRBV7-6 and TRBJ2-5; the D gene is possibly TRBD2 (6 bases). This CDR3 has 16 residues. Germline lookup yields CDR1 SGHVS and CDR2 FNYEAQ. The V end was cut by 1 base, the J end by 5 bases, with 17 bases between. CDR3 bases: TGTGCCAGCAGCTTAGGGTTCTTGGGGAGGAAGGAGACCCAGTACTTC. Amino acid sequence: CASSLGFLGRKETQYF.

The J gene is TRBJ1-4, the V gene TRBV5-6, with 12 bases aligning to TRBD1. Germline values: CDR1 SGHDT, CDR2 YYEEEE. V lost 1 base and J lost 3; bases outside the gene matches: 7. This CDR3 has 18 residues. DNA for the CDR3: TGTGCCAGCAGCTTGTTGCGGGACAGGGGGCCGTCTAATGAAAAACTGTTTTTT. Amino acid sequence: CASSLLRDRGPSNEKLFF.

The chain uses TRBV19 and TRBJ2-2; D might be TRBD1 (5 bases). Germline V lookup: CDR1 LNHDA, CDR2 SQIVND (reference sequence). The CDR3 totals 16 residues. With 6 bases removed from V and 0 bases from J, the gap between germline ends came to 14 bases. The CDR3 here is CASSQMDNANTGELFF. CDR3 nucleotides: TGTGCCAGTAGCCAGATGGACAATGCGAACACCGGGGAGCTGTTTTTT.

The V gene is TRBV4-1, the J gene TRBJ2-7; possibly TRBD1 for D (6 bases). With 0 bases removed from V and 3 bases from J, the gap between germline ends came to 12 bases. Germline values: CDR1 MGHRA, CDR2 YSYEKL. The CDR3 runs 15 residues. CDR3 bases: TGCGCCAGCAGCCAAGATCAGGACAGATACTACGAGCAGTACTTC. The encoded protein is CASSQDQDRYYEQYF.

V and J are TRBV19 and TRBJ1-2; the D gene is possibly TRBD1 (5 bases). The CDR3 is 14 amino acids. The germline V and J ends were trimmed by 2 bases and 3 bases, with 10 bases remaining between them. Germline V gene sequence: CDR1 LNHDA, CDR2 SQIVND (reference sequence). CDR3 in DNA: TGTGCCAGTAGTATACCAGGGATTGACTATGGCTACACCTTC. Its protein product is CASSIPGIDYGYTF.

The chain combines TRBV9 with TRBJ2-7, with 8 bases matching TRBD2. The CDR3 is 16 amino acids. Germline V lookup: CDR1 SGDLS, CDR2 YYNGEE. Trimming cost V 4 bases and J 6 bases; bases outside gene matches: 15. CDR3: CASSPTSGSPLFEQYF. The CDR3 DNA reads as TGTGCCAGCAGCCCAACCAGCGGGAGCCCACTCTTCGAGCAGTACTTC.

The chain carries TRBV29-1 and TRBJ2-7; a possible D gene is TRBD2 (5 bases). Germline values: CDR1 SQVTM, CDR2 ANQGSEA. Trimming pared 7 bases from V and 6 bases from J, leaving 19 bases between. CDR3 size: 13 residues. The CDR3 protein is CSDFLTAAGEQYF. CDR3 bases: TGCAGCGACTTCTTAACAGCGGCAGGCGAGCAGTACTTC.

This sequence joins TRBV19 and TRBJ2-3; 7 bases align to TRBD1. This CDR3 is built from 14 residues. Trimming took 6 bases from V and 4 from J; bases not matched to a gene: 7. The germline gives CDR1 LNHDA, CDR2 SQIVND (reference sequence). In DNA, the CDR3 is TGTGCCAGTAGCGACAGGGTGAAGGCAGATACGCAGTATTTT. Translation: CASSDRVKADTQYF.

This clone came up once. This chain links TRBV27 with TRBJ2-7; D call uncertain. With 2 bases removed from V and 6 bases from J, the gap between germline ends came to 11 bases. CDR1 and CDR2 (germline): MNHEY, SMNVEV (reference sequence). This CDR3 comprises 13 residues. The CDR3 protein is CASSLETSLEQYF. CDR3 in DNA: TGTGCCAGCAGTTTAGAAACCTCCCTCGAGCAGTACTTC.

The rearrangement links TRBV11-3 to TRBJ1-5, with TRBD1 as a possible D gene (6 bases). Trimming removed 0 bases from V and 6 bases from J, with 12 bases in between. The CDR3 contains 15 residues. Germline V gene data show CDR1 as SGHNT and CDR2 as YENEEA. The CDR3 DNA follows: TGTGCCAGCAGCTTAGAGGGGGCTTTTCGTCAGCCCCAGCATTTT. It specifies CASSLEGAFRQPQHF.

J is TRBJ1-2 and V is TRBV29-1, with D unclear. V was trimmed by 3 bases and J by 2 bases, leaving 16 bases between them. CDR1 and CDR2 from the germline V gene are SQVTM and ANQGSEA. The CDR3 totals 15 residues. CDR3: CSVDDAQVLNYGYTF. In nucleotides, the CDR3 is TGCAGCGTTGACGACGCCCAGGTCCTAAACTATGGCTACACCTTC.

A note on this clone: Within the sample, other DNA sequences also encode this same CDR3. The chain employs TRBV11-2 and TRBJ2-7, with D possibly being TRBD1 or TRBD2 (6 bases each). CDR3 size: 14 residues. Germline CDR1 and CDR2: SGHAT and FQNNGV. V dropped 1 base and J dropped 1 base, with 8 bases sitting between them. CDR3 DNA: TGTGCCAGCAGCTTAGGAGGGGGGTCCTACGAGCAGTACTTC. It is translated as CASSLGGGSYEQYF.